The next 15 T cell receptor beta chains were all read from a single sample in a study of blood T cell repertoires in COVID-19. Sequencing used immunoSEQ multiplex PCR; TCRdb keeps in-frame clones, though not all of them. The sample records 150,000 to 200,000 clones, roughly 85% being singletons. The material sequenced was peripheral blood. All receptors derive from a man between 60 and 75 years old with acute or convalescent COVID-19.

The chain links TRBV4-1 to TRBJ2-1, with 7 bases fitting TRBD2. This CDR3 region has 16 residues. V lost 0 bases and J lost 6; bases outside the gene matches: 8. Germline CDR1 is MGHRA and CDR2 is YSYEKL. The CDR3 nucleotides read TGCGCCAGCAGCCAAGATCCGGCTAGCGGCTTCAATGAGCAGTTCTTC. It translates to CASSQDPASGFNEQFF.

As DNA, the CDR3 is TGTGCCACCAGCAGAGATCTCCCCTATGGCTACACCTTC. Its protein is CATSRDLPYGYTF. The rearrangement links TRBV15 to TRBJ1-2, with D uncertain. There are 13 residues in the CDR3. V lost 0 bases and J lost 4, with 6 bases in between. Germline CDR1 and CDR2: LNHNV and YYDKDF (reference sequence).

This chain uses TRBV11-2 with TRBJ1-1, with a tentative D call TRBD1 (6 bases). This CDR3 comprises 13 residues. V lost 3 bases and J lost 5, with 10 bases in between. Germline loops: CDR1 SGHAT, CDR2 FQNNGV. The CDR3 nucleotides read TGTGCCAGCAGCTTCCATAGGGGGACTGAAGCTTTCTTT. Translating gives CASSFHRGTEAFF.

This clone was recorded only once. J is TRBJ2-1 and V is TRBV7-8; D is ambiguous. The germline V gene encodes CDR1 SGHVS and CDR2 FQNEAQ. V was pared by 1 base and J by 4 bases, with 5 bases between. The CDR3 has 13 residues. The CDR3 sequence: CASSLGLYNEQFF. The CDR3, as DNA: TGTGCCAGCAGCTTAGGACTTTACAATGAGCAGTTCTTC.

V is TRBV24-1 and J is TRBJ2-7, with no clear D. Germline CDR1 is KGHDR and CDR2 is SFDVKD. The CDR3 sequence is 14 residues long. Trimming removed 8 bases from V and 3 bases from J, with 16 bases in between. The CDR3 DNA reads as TGTGCCACCACCTCGGGTATTGGCAGCTACGAGCAGTACTTC. Translating it yields CATTSGIGSYEQYF.

The V gene is TRBV7-3, the J gene TRBJ2-1; 13 bases match TRBD2. The junction had 7 bases not matched to a gene; V was cut back by 6 bases and J by 2 bases. CDR1 is SGHTA and CDR2 is FQGTGA in the germline V gene. The CDR3 has 17 amino acids. CDR3 protein: CASSWTSGSYTYNEQFF. As DNA, the CDR3 is TGTGCCAGCAGTTGGACTAGCGGGAGTTATACCTACAATGAGCAGTTCTTC.

The genes are TRBV9 and TRBJ1-2; possible D gene TRBD1, 6 bases. V was trimmed by 4 bases and J by 8 bases, leaving 12 bases between them. The CDR3 is 12 residues long. Germline assignment: CDR1 SGDLS and CDR2 YYNGEE. Here the CDR3 DNA reads TGTGCCAGCAGCCCCCGGGACACCGGCTACACCTTC. It encodes CASSPRDTGYTF.

The J gene is TRBJ2-1, the V gene TRBV28, with D possibly being TRBD2 (5 bases). The CDR3 is 13 amino acids. Trimming shortened V by 6 bases and J by 9 bases, and 15 bases separated the two germline ends. From germline, CDR1 is MDHEN and CDR2 SYDVKM. DNA for the CDR3: TGTGCCAGCAGCTTGGACGAGGGCTCTGAGCAGTTCTTC. Translated, it gives CASSLDEGSEQFF.

The chain is built from TRBV27 and TRBJ2-3, with 8 nucleotides matching TRBD2. Germline CDR1 MNHEY, CDR2 SMNVEV (reference sequence). V lost 0 bases, J lost 3 bases, and 5 bases stayed unmatched. The CDR3 is made up of 16 amino acids. The CDR3 spells CASSLSKRESTDTQYF. CDR3 nucleotides: TGTGCCAGCAGTTTATCGAAGCGGGAGAGTACAGATACGCAGTATTTT.

The V and J genes are TRBV4-1 and TRBJ2-1; TRBD1 might be the D (6 bases). CDR1 and CDR2 from the germline V gene are MGHRA and YSYEKL. Trimming shortened V by 3 bases and J by 8 bases, and 17 bases separated the two germline ends. The CDR3 length is 15 residues. The CDR3 sequence is CASSHLGTPEDEQFF. CDR3 nucleotide sequence: TGCGCCAGCAGCCACCTCGGGACACCCGAGGATGAGCAGTTCTTC.

The J gene is TRBJ2-1, the V gene TRBV5-1, with 16 nucleotides matching TRBD2. The CDR3 runs 18 residues. CDR1 and CDR2 (germline): SGHRS, YFSETQ. V was clipped by 4 bases and J by 1 base; unmatched bases: 5. Here the CDR3 reads CASSPGTSGRVSYNEQFF. The CDR3 region has the DNA TGCGCCAGCAGCCCGGGGACTAGCGGGAGGGTGTCCTACAATGAGCAGTTCTTC.

This clone showed up just once. A read error may account for a junction end that differs from germline. The chain recombines TRBV7-7 with TRBJ2-5; 11 bases are shared with TRBD2. This CDR3 contains 16 residues. Germline V gene lookup returns CDR1 SSHAT and CDR2 FNYEAQ (reference sequence). DNA for the CDR3: TGTGCTAGCAGCCCCTCCTCTCTAGCGGGGGGAGAGACCCAGTACTTC. As protein: CASSPSSLAGGETQYF. Using reference TRBV7-7 and TRBJ2-5 for the parts outside the CDR3, the full variable domain is GAGVSQSPRYKVTKRGQDVTLRCDPISSHATLYWYQQALGQGPEFLTYFNYEAQPDKSGLPSDRFSAERPEGSISTLTIQRTEQRDSAMYRCASSPSSLAGGETQYFGPGTRLLVL.

The CDR3 DNA reads as TGTGCCAGCAGCAGGGGGGGGACTAGCTACAATGAGCAGTTCTTC. It translates to CASSRGGTSYNEQFF. The chain carries TRBV7-2 and TRBJ2-1, with 8 bases identical to TRBD2. The CDR3 sequence is 15 residues long. Unmatched junction bases numbered 6, after V lost 5 bases and J lost 3 bases. Germline V gives CDR1 SGHTA, CDR2 FQGNSA.

This sequence joins TRBV29-1 and TRBJ2-7; 12 bases are shared with TRBD2. The germline V gene has CDR1 SQVTM and CDR2 ANQGSEA. V shed 7 bases and J 1 base; nucleotides not matched to a gene: 5. The CDR3 spans 14 residues. CDR3 residues: CSASTSGSSYEQYF. Here the CDR3 DNA reads TGCAGCGCATCGACTAGCGGGAGTTCCTACGAGCAGTACTTC.

The CDR3 DNA reads TGTGCCAGCAGCCTGAGACAGGGGAACTCACCCCTCCACTTT. Translation: CASSLRQGNSPLHF. The chain recombines TRBV14 with TRBJ1-6; 8 nucleotides match TRBD1. This CDR3 spans 14 amino acids. CDR1 and CDR2 from the germline V gene are SGHDN and FVKESK. The trim removed 4 bases at V and 10 bases at J, leaving 6 bases unmatched.